The 21 T cell receptor beta chains reported below all come from one sample, sequenced in a study of cytomegalovirus exposure and HLA in healthy donors. PCR primers comprised 60 Vbeta and 13 Jbeta primers. Clones were sequenced by immunoSEQ multiplex PCR, and TCRdb holds only the in-frame ones, with some missing. The data show about 110,000 clones, 77% seen once. The sample was PBMCs. All receptors come from a woman between 40 and 50 years old in good health and CMV-seropositive.

The chain uses TRBV4-2 and TRBJ2-7; D gene unclear. The CDR3 consists of 16 residues. Per germline, CDR1 LGHNA and CDR2 YNFKEQ. Deletions cut 0 bases from V and 0 bases from J, with 12 bases between. CDR3 protein: CASSQDLSVLSYEQYF. The CDR3 bases are TGTGCCAGCAGCCAAGATCTCTCGGTCCTCTCCTACGAGCAGTACTTC.

V usage is TRBV21-1 and J usage is TRBJ2-7; no DNA check was done on the table's D call, TRBD2. TRBV21-1 is a pseudogene. The CDR3 spans 17 residues. The DNA for the CDR3 is TGTGCCAGCAGCAAAGATGGACTAGCGGGAGGGATCTACGAGCAGTACTTC. The encoded protein is CASSKDGLAGGIYEQYF.

J is TRBJ1-3 and V is TRBV28, with D maybe TRBD1 (5 bases). Trimming left V 1 base short and J 4 bases short, with 17 bases between. The CDR3 is made up of 17 amino acids. Germline CDR1 and CDR2: MDHEN and SYDVKM. The CDR3 loop is CASSLYGETGWGNTIYF. For the CDR3, the DNA is TGTGCCAGCAGTTTATATGGCGAAACAGGTTGGGGAAACACCATATATTTT.

The chain has TRBV28 and TRBJ2-5; 12 bases agree with TRBD2. The end of the DNA aligns better with TRBJ2-7, so the J call may be wrong. This CDR3 contains 15 residues. Germline values: CDR1 MDHEN, CDR2 SYDVKM. CDR3 sequence reads: CASSPTSGRDYEQYF. The DNA of the CDR3 is TGTGCCAGCAGTCCGACTAGCGGGAGAGACTACGAGCAGTACTTC.

CDR3 coding DNA: TGTGCCAGCAGCTTAACCGGGGGGGGGCCTACCGGGGAGCTGTTTTTT. Amino acid sequence: CASSLTGGGPTGELFF. The chain carries TRBV13 and TRBJ2-2; TRBD2 matches at 8 bases. Trimming took 2 bases from V and 5 from J; bases not matched to a gene: 7. CDR3 size: 16 residues. Germline V gene lookup returns CDR1 PRHDT and CDR2 FYEKMQ (reference sequence).

J is TRBJ1-4 and V is TRBV15, with D perhaps TRBD1 (6 bases). V shed 0 bases and J shed 4 bases, with 12 bases lying between them. CDR3 length equals 16 residues. Germline V CDR1 and CDR2: LNHNV, YYDKDF (reference sequence). Written as DNA, the CDR3 is TGTGCCACCAGCAGAGAGGGACACCAAGTTAATGAAAAACTGTTTTTT. It specifies CATSREGHQVNEKLFF.

A few counts support this clone. This chain uses TRBV28 with TRBJ2-7; maybe TRBD2 (6 bases). The CDR3 runs 14 residues. Germline V CDR1 and CDR2: MDHEN, SYDVKM. Trimming took off 7 bases at V and 4 bases at J, with 17 bases between the two ends. CDR3: CASKNWRDDYEQYF. Written as DNA, the CDR3 is TGTGCCAGCAAAAACTGGAGGGACGATTACGAGCAGTACTTC.

The V gene is TRBV2, the J gene TRBJ1-2, with 8 bases lining up with TRBD1. CDR1 is SNHLY, CDR2 FYNNEI, per germline. The CDR3 is made up of 13 amino acids. Germline trimming cut 7 bases from V and 13 bases from J; bases unmatched to any gene: 14. The CDR3 coding sequence is TGTGCCAGCATATATATGGGGCAGGGGGCGAGCACCTTC. It is translated as CASIYMGQGASTF. Combining the CDR3 with reference TRBV2 and TRBJ1-2 gives the whole variable domain EPEVTQTPSHQVTQMGQEVILRCVPISNHLYFYWYRQILGQKVEFLVSFYNNEISEKSEIFDDQFSVERPDGSNFTLKIRSTKLEDSAMYFCASIYMGQGASTFGSGTRLTVV.

The chain is built from TRBV27 and TRBJ2-7; 13 nucleotides align to TRBD2. With 8 bases clipped from V and 4 bases from J, the junction kept 8 bases outside the gene matches. This CDR3 contains 15 residues. Germline V gene sequence: CDR1 MNHEY, CDR2 SMNVEV (reference sequence). The DNA of the CDR3 is TGTGCCAGCCGGAGGGGACTAGCGGGATCTTACGAGCAGTACTTC. Amino acids: CASRRGLAGSYEQYF.

The V gene is TRBV27, the J gene TRBJ2-3; TRBD1 matches at 9 bases. Germline CDR1 and CDR2: MNHEY and SMNVEV (reference sequence). V gave up 3 bases and J gave up 2 bases; unmatched junction bases: 15. This CDR3 comprises 19 residues. CDR3: CASSFDHRGLLGITDTQYF. CDR3 DNA sequence: TGTGCCAGCAGTTTCGATCACAGGGGGCTACTCGGGATCACAGATACGCAGTATTTT.

The chain couples TRBV28 to TRBJ1-4; tentative D call: TRBD1 (5 bases). V lost 4 bases, J lost 8 bases, and 17 bases lay in between. The V gene's germline CDR1 is MDHEN and CDR2 SYDVKM. This CDR3 is 15 amino acids long. The CDR3 DNA sequence: TGTGCCAGCAGTTCCGTGGGGGGAGGGAGGGAAAAACTGTTTTTT. It codes for CASSSVGGGREKLFF.

The chain carries TRBV28 and TRBJ1-5; no reliable D call. V was shortened by 4 bases and J by 5 bases, with 9 bases between the two germline ends. There are 13 residues in the CDR3. Germline V gene lookup returns CDR1 MDHEN and CDR2 SYDVKM. This CDR3 reads CASSYTIYQPQHF. In nucleotides, the CDR3 is TGTGCCAGCAGTTACACGATATATCAGCCCCAGCATTTT.

Remarks on this clone: An end of the junction does not agree with germline; a read error may underlie this. The V gene is TRBV7-9, the J gene TRBJ2-5, with 8 nucleotides matching TRBD1. This CDR3 is 15 amino acids long. The germline gives CDR1 SEHNR, CDR2 FQNEAQ (reference sequence). The CDR3 bases are TGTGCCAGCACCTTAGCCATGCGACAGGGGGAGACCCAGTACTTC. Translating gives CASTLAMRQGETQYF.

The rearrangement uses TRBV23-1 and TRBJ2-7; D ambiguous. TRBV23-1 is placed among ORFs of uncertain function. V lost 0 bases and J lost 7, with 4 bases in between. The CDR3 spans 11 residues. CDR3 sequence reads: CASSQSREQYF. CDR3 bases: TGCGCCAGCAGTCAATCACGGGAGCAGTACTTC.

DNA for the CDR3: TGTGCCAGCAGTTTATCCGGGACAGGCTATGGCTACACCTTC. Its translation is CASSLSGTGYGYTF. The chain is built from TRBV27 and TRBJ1-2, with TRBD1 matching over 8 bases. Germline loops: CDR1 MNHEY, CDR2 SMNVEV (reference sequence). The trim removed 0 bases at V and 4 bases at J, leaving 1 base unmatched. This CDR3 is built from 14 residues.

This clone turned up a few times. The CDR3 protein is CASRQGAYEQYF. CDR3 DNA: TGTGCCAGCCGACAGGGGGCCTACGAGCAGTACTTC. The chain couples TRBV6-1 to TRBJ2-7; 9 bases fit TRBD1. Germline V CDR1 and CDR2: MNHNS, SASEGT. The CDR3 spans 12 residues. With 8 bases clipped from V and 2 bases from J, the junction kept 1 base outside the gene matches.

This clone occurred once. The chain is built from TRBV19 and TRBJ1-1; the D is unclear. Looked up from germline, CDR1 is LNHDA and CDR2 is SQIVND (reference sequence). Trimming pared 1 base from V and 0 bases from J, leaving 9 bases between. CDR3 length: 15 amino acids. The CDR3 nucleotides are TGTGCCAGTAGTATAGCGGTGGTCATGAACACTGAAGCTTTCTTT. It codes for CASSIAVVMNTEAFF. The full variable domain, in which reference TRBV19 and TRBJ1-1 provide the parts outside the CDR3, is DGGITQSPKYLFRKEGQNVTLSCEQNLNHDAMYWYRQDPGQGLRLIYYSQIVNDFQKGDIAEGYSVSREKKESFPLTVTSAQKNPTAFYLCASSIAVVMNTEAFFGQGTRLTVV.

This clone has a single count. The chain couples TRBV19 to TRBJ2-7; a possible D gene is TRBD1 (6 bases). This CDR3 contains 15 residues. Germline V gives CDR1 LNHDA, CDR2 SQIVND (reference sequence). Trimming pared 5 bases from V and 0 bases from J, leaving 14 bases between. Here the CDR3 reads CASSSLRGLSYEQYF. In DNA, the CDR3 is TGTGCCAGTAGTTCGCTCAGGGGCCTCTCCTACGAGCAGTACTTC.

V gene TRBV4-2 combines with J gene TRBJ1-2, with D tentatively TRBD1 (6 bases). CDR1 and CDR2 from the germline V gene are LGHNA and YNFKEQ. The ends were cut back, 4 bases at V and 2 bases at J, with 17 bases in the middle. The length of the CDR3 is 16 residues. CDR3 residues: CASSRDRGGLNYGYTF. DNA of the CDR3: TGTGCCAGCAGCCGCGATCGTGGGGGCCTCAACTATGGCTACACCTTC.

CDR3 amino acids: CASSSGSRSQFF. In DNA form, the CDR3 reads TGTGCCAGCAGTAGCGGGTCTCGGTCCCAGTTCTTC. The V and J genes are TRBV6-5 and TRBJ2-1, with D tentatively TRBD2 (6 bases). CDR3 size: 12 residues. V was cut by 5 bases and J by 13 bases, with 15 bases left in between. CDR1 and CDR2 from the germline V gene are MNHEY and SVGAGI.

The chain uses TRBV4-1 and TRBJ1-5; unclear D gene. V was shortened by 1 base and J by 3 bases, with 10 bases between the two germline ends. The length of the CDR3 is 15 residues. The germline V gene has CDR1 MGHRA and CDR2 YSYEKL. Here the CDR3 DNA reads TGCGCCAGCAGCCAAGGCCCTGCGCCCAATCAGCCCCAGCATTTT. It encodes CASSQGPAPNQPQHF.